This TCR beta chain was identified in a study of beta chain features in type 1 diabetes. Study summary: On cell yields, gender and age, patients and healthy donors were similar.

Notes on the study in general: Healthy donors had naive, central memory and Treg TCRB repertoires that appeared less similar than those seen among patients.

CD45RO/CCR7/CD25/CD127/CD95/CD27 sorting isolated CD4+ naive, central memory, regulatory and stem cell-like memory cells. Of note for this clone: Its cognate antigen is unknown.

Germline CDR1 reads PRHDT; CDR2 reads FYEKMQ (reference sequence). The CDR3 covers 13 residues. V lost 3 bases and J lost 3, with 9 bases in between. Expressed TCRB transcripts were sequenced after all isolated RNA was converted to cDNA. Sequencing was performed with immunoSEQ multiplex PCR; in TCRdb, only in-frame clones are kept and a portion is missing. This table has hundreds of thousands of clones, 30% appearing once. This chain uses TRBV13 with TRBJ2-7, with D perhaps matching TRBD1 (5 bases). Sequencing was carried out using naive CD4+ T cells from blood. The sequence came from a man between 18 and 29 years old in good health. The DNA for the CDR3 is TGTGCCAGCAGCTTCGTCAGGGACTACGAGCAGTACTTC. It specifies CASSFVRDYEQYF.